This TCR beta chain was captured by sequencing in a study of T cell responses to AZD1222 COVID-19 vaccine. Germline trimming cut 5 bases from V and 4 bases from J; bases unmatched to any gene: 4. The CDR3 runs 13 residues. Germline V lookup: CDR1 MNHNY, CDR2 SVGAGI (reference sequence). The study, taken as a whole, reports: Of the AZD1222 recipients, only five or six were seropositive at baseline.

The data were produced by immunoSEQ multiplex PCR, yet TCRdb's version contains in-frame clones alone and is incomplete. The sample shows approximately 80,000 clones, about nine tenths of them seen only once. This clone was observed a handful of times. The antigen remains undetermined. This sample comprised peripheral blood, obtained 28 days after the second AZD1222 dose. The rearrangement joins TRBV6-6 to TRBJ1-1; 7 bases match TRBD1. This sequence originates from an adult who received the AZD1222 COVID-19 vaccine. The CDR3 loop reads CASSTEGATEAFF. CDR3 coding DNA: TGTGCCAGCAGTACAGAGGGGGCCACTGAAGCTTTCTTT.